This is a list of T cell receptor beta chains from one sample in a study of Ad26.COV2.S vaccination and SARS-CoV-2 variants. Some clones are missing from TCRdb's copy, which holds only in-frame ones; the method was immunoSEQ multiplex PCR. The sample contains fewer than 300,000 clones, approximately 87% of which appear only once. The sample was peripheral blood, taken in a trial of Ad26.COV2.S vaccine versus placebo. These receptors were taken from a person between 18 and 65 years old who received the Ad26.COV2.S COVID-19 vaccine or a placebo. CDR3s include the opening cysteine and the closing phenylalanine or tryptophan. D genes are given only for firm matches. Clone size is shown for a subset of rows, as once, few, many or a class of expanded clone.

TRBJ1-4 | . | TRBV18 | once | TGTGCCAGCTCACGTCAGGGCGCAACTAATGAAAAACTGTTTTTT | CASSRQGATNEKLFF
TRBJ1-1 | . | TRBV12-3/TRBV12-4 | . | TGTGCCAGCAGTTTGCAAGGGAGCACTGAAGCTTTCTTT | CASSLQGSTEAFF
TRBJ1-1 | . | TRBV7-2 | . | TGTGCCAGCAGCGGAACCAGGGGCTACACTGAAGCTTTCTTT | CASSGTRGYTEAFF
TRBJ1-5 | . | TRBV12-5 | few | TGTGCTAGTGGTTTGGTACTAGGGGAATCCAATCAGCCCCAGCATTTT | CASGLVLGESNQPQHF
TRBJ1-1 | . | TRBV18 | . | TGTGCCAGCTCGGCAGGGATGGACACTGAAGCTTTCTTT | CASSAGMDTEAFF
TRBJ2-3 | . | TRBV2 | . | TGTGCCAGTTTATCAGAGACCCCGAGCACAGATACGCAGTATTTT | CASLSETPSTDTQYF
TRBJ2-4 | . | TRBV4-1 | few | TGCGCCAGCAGCCAAGATTGGGCAGCACCCAACATTCAGTACTTC | CASSQDWAAPNIQYF
TRBJ1-2 | . | TRBV6-2/TRBV6-3 | . | TGTGCCAGCAGTTACTCGAGGAGGGGAAGGGACTATGGCTACACCTTC | CASSYSRRGRDYGYTF
TRBJ2-5 | TRBD2 | TRBV7-2 | . | TGTGCCAGCAGCCGGGATCCGGGACTAGCGGGGGGGGGAGAGACCCAGTACTTC | CASSRDPGLAGGGETQYF
TRBJ2-7 | TRBD1 | TRBV29-1 | . | TGCAGCGTTGACGGGATGGGACAGGGCGACTACGAGCAGTACTTC | CSVDGMGQGDYEQYF
TRBJ2-1 | . | TRBV24-1 | . | TGTGCCACCAGTGATACCGACAGGGAGCAGTTCTTC | CATSDTDREQFF
TRBJ2-1 | . | TRBV5-6 | . | TGTGCCAGCGCTTGGGCGGCGACAGGCGAGCAGTTCTTC | CASAWAATGEQFF
TRBJ1-4 | TRBD1 | TRBV4-3 | . | TGCGCCAGCAGCCAGGGACAGGGTGAAAAACTGTTTTTT | CASSQGQGEKLFF
TRBJ2-4 | . | TRBV6-4 | . | TGTGCCAGCATTAACGGACCGTGGCTAGCCAAAAACATTCAGTACTTC | CASINGPWLAKNIQYF
TRBJ2-5 | . | TRBV9 | . | TGTGCCAGCAGCGTGGCCTGGGGGCGGGAGGAGACCCAGTACTTC | CASSVAWGREETQYF
TRBJ1-5 | TRBD1 | TRBV30 | . | TGTGCCTGGAGTGAGGACAGGGGACAGCCCCAGCATTTT | CAWSEDRGQPQHF
TRBJ1-2 | . | TRBV5-6 | . | TGTGCCAGCAGCTTGGAGGACTCCCCAGGAGTCAACTATGGCTACACCTTC | CASSLEDSPGVNYGYTF
TRBJ2-5 | . | TRBV11-2 | . | TGTGCCAGCAGCTCACCGTACCAAGAGACCCAGTACTTC | CASSSPYQETQYF
TRBJ2-7 | . | TRBV7-2 | few | TGTGCCGGCAGTCCCGAAGAAAGACGGACTTACGAGCAGTACTTC | CAGSPEERRTYEQYF
TRBJ1-2 | . | TRBV5-1 | . | TGCGCCAGCAGCTTTACAGGAGACCTTGGGGGCTACACCTTC | CASSFTGDLGGYTF
TRBJ2-7 | . | TRBV6-1 | . | TGTGCCAGCAGTGAAATGCCGGGGGCATACGAGCAGTACTTC | CASSEMPGAYEQYF
TRBJ1-4 | . | TRBV28 | . | TGTGCCAGCAGTTTATCCGCCTTTGGGGCAGATGAAAAACTGTTTTTT | CASSLSAFGADEKLFF
TRBJ1-1 | . | TRBV5-4 | . | TGTGCCAGCAGCCTAGGCACCCCTGAAGCTTTCTTT | CASSLGTPEAFF
TRBJ1-2 | . | TRBV3-1/TRBV3-2 | . | TGTGCCAGCAGCCAAGATGGTACGGCAGGGCCCCTCCTTTATGGCTACACCTTC | CASSQDGTAGPLLYGYTF
TRBJ2-1 | . | TRBV20-1 | . | TGCAGTGCGACCAGGGGACGGGAGCAGTTCTTC | CSATRGREQFF
TRBJ2-5 | . | TRBV19 | . | TGTGCCAGTAGGAACAGGGTCCAAGAGACCCAGTACTTC | CASRNRVQETQYF
TRBJ1-1 | . | TRBV6-5 | . | TGTGCCAGCAGTTCCCTTGGAGGCAGGATTAACACTGAAGCTTTCTTT | CASSSLGGRINTEAFF
TRBJ1-2 | TRBD1 | TRBV7-9 | few | TGTGCCAGCAGCATCCGACAGGGGGTCTATGGCTACACCTTC | CASSIRQGVYGYTF
TRBJ1-1 | . | TRBV6-6 | . | TGTGCCAGCAGTCTCCCGGGGGGGTCAGAGGCGAACACTGAAGCTTTCTTT | CASSLPGGSEANTEAFF
TRBJ2-7 | TRBD1 | TRBV27 | . | TGTGCCAGCAGTCAAGACAGGGTGGGCGAGCAGTACTTC | CASSQDRVGEQYF
TRBJ1-2 | . | TRBV27 | . | TGTGCCAGCAGTTTTTTCGGGGGATATGGCTACACCTTC | CASSFFGGYGYTF
TRBJ2-7 | TRBD1 | TRBV19 | . | TGTGCCAGTAGTATTGGAAAGGACAGGGGTTTATACGAGCAGTACTTC | CASSIGKDRGLYEQYF
TRBJ1-1 | TRBD1 | TRBV18 | . | TGTGCCAGCTCACCGTCCGGGACAGGGCAGATAGAAGCTTTCTTT | CASSPSGTGQIEAFF
TRBJ1-3 | . | TRBV14 | . | TGTGCCAGCAGCGGGTGGTGGGACGCTGGAAACACCATATATTTT | CASSGWWDAGNTIYF
TRBJ1-3 | . | TRBV2 | . | TGTGCCAGCATGCAGAACGAGGGAAACACCATATATTTT | CASMQNEGNTIYF
TRBJ2-7 | TRBD1 | TRBV7-2 | . | TGTGCCAGCAGCATTTGGTACGGGACAGAAACCTACGAGCAGTACTTC | CASSIWYGTETYEQYF
TRBJ2-7 | TRBD2 | TRBV27 | . | TGTGCCAGCAGCCGTCCACTAGCGGGGGGTTGGGGCGAGCAGTACTTC | CASSRPLAGGWGEQYF
TRBJ2-2 | . | TRBV2 | . | TGTGCCAGCATCCCGGGATCCTCGGTAACCGGGGAGCTGTTTTTT | CASIPGSSVTGELFF
TRBJ2-2 | . | TRBV11-2 | . | TGTGCCAGCAGCTTAGGTACTACCTACACCGGGGAGCTGTTTTTT | CASSLGTTYTGELFF
TRBJ1-1 | . | TRBV10-1 | few | TGCGCCAGCAGTGTGGGGCCCGAAACAGGGACCAAGATTGAAGCTTTCTTT | CASSVGPETGTKIEAFF
TRBJ2-7 | . | TRBV6-5 | few | TGTGCCAGCAGGCAGGGTATAACAAACTACGAGCAGTACTTC | CASRQGITNYEQYF
TRBJ2-1 | . | TRBV9 | . | TGTGCCAGCAGCGTTCGTGGGACATCCGACGGTGAGCAGTTCTTC | CASSVRGTSDGEQFF
TRBJ1-5 | . | TRBV15 | . | TGTGCCACCAGCATGGATAGCAATCAGCCCCAGCATTTT | CATSMDSNQPQHF
TRBJ1-1 | . | TRBV2 | few | TGTGCCAGCAGTGAAGTAGAGATGAACACTGAAGCTTTCTTT | CASSEVEMNTEAFF
TRBJ2-7 | . | TRBV28 | . | TGTGCCAGCAGTTTGTCTCGCGAGCAGTACTTC | CASSLSREQYF
TRBJ1-2 | . | TRBV5-8 | . | TGTGCCAGCAGCTATACGGGGCTTACTAACTATGGCTACACCTTC | CASSYTGLTNYGYTF
TRBJ1-2 | TRBD1 | TRBV13 | once | TGTGCCAGCAGCTCTTACAGGGGGCCGGATGGCTACACCTTC | CASSSYRGPDGYTF
TRBJ2-3 | TRBD2 | TRBV7-2 | . | TGTGCCAGCAGCCAAGCCGGGACTAGCGGGAGCACAGATACGCAGTATTTT | CASSQAGTSGSTDTQYF
TRBJ1-1 | . | TRBV4-2 | . | TGTGCCAGCAGCCAACCCCTGGGGGTCACTGAAGCTTTCTTT | CASSQPLGVTEAFF
TRBJ1-3 | TRBD1 | TRBV2 | . | TGTGCCAGCAGTGGAGGGACAGGGAGGGGAAACACCATATATTTT | CASSGGTGRGNTIYF
TRBJ2-7 | TRBD2 | TRBV5-1 | many | TGCGCCAGCAGCTTGGAGACTAGCGGGGCCCGCTACGAGCAGTACTTC | CASSLETSGARYEQYF
TRBJ2-2 | . | TRBV27 | . | TGTGCCAGCAGTTTAATACGGACGGTAAACACCGGGGAGCTGTTTTTT | CASSLIRTVNTGELFF
TRBJ1-4 | . | TRBV10-1 | . | TGCGCCAGCAGTGATGACATTGAGGCTGAAAAACTGTTTTTT | CASSDDIEAEKLFF
TRBJ2-1 | TRBD2 | TRBV4-1 | . | TGCGCCAGCAGCCAAGACGCGGGGGGGCGATCGCTCTACAATGAGCAGTTCTTC | CASSQDAGGRSLYNEQFF
TRBJ2-7 | . | TRBV29-1 | . | TGCAGCGTTAAATCGCGGACAGCCTATCAATTAAATTACGAGCAGTACTTC | CSVKSRTAYQLNYEQYF
TRBJ1-2 | . | TRBV6-5 | once | TGTGCCAGCAGTTACTCGTTCAAACGAAACTATGGCTACACCTTC | CASSYSFKRNYGYTF
TRBJ2-3 | . | TRBV11-2 | . | TGTGCCAGCAGCTCTTTACGAAGGAGCACAGATACGCAGTATTTT | CASSSLRRSTDTQYF
TRBJ2-5 | . | TRBV19 | . | TGTGCCAGTAGTATAGTAACGCCCCCGGAGACCCAGTACTTC | CASSIVTPPETQYF